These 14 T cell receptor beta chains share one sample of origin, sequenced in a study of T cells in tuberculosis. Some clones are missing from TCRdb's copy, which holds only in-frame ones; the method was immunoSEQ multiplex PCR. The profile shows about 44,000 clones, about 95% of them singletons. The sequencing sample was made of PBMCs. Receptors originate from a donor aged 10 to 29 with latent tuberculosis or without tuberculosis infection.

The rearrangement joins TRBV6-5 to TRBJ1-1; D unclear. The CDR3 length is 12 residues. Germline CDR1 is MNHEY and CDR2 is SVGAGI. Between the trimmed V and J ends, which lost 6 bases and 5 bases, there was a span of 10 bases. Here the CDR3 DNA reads TGTGCCAGCAGCCACCCGGGTACTGAAGCTTTCTTT. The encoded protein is CASSHPGTEAFF.

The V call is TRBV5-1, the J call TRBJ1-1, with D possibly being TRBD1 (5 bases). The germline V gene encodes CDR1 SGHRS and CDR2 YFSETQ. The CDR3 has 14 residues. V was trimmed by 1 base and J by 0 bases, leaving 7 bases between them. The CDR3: CASSLKDMNTEAFF. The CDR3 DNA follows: TGCGCCAGCAGCTTGAAGGACATGAACACTGAAGCTTTCTTT.

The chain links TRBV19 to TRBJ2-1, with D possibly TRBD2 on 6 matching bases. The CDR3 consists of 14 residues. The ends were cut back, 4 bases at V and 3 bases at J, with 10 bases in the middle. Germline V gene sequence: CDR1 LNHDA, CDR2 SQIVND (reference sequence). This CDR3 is CASSNVAVYNEQFF. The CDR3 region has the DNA TGTGCCAGTAGTAATGTAGCGGTCTACAATGAGCAGTTCTTC.

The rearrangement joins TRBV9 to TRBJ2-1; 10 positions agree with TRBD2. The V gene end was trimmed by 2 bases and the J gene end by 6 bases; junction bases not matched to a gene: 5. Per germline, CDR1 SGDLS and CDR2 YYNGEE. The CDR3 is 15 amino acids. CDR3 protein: CASSVSSGSFNEQFF. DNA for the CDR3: TGTGCCAGCAGCGTTTCTAGCGGGAGCTTCAATGAGCAGTTCTTC.

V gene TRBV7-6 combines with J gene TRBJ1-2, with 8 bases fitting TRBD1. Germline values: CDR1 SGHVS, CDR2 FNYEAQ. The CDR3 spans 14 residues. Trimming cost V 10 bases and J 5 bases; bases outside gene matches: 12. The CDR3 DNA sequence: TGTGCCACCCTAAACCCAGGGGGCACGTATGGCTACACCTTC. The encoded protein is CATLNPGGTYGYTF. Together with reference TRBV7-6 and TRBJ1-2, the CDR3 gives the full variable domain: GAGVSQSPRYKVTKRGQDVALRCDPISGHVSLYWYRQALGQGPEFLTYFNYEAQQDKSGLPNDRFSAERPEGSISTLTIQRTEQRDSAMYRCATLNPGGTYGYTFGSGTRLTVV.

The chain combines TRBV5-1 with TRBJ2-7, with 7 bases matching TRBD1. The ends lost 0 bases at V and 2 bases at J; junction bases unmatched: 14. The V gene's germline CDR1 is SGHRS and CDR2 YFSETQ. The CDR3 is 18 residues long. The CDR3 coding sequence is TGCGCCAGCAGCTTGGTGGGGGTTGGACAGGAAAAACCCTACGAGCAGTACTTC. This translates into CASSLVGVGQEKPYEQYF.

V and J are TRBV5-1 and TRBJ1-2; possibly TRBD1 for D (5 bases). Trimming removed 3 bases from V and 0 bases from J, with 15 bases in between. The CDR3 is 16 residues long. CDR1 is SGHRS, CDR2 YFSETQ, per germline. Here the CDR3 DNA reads TGCGCCAGCAGCTCGCGGGGCCCCCCAGCTAACTATGGCTACACCTTC. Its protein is CASSSRGPPANYGYTF. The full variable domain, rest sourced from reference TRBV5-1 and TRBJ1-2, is KAGVTQTPRYLIKTRGQQVTLSCSPISGHRSVSWYQQTPGQGLQFLFEYFSETQRNKGNFPGRFSGRQFSNSRSEMNVSTLELGDSALYLCASSSRGPPANYGYTFGSGTRLTVV.

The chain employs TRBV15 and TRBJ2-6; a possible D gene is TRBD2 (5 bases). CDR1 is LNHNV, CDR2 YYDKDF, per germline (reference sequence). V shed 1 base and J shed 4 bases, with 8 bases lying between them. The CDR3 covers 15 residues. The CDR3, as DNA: TGTGCCACCAGCAGAGTCGGACTCGGGGCCAACGTCCTGACTTTC. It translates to CATSRVGLGANVLTF.

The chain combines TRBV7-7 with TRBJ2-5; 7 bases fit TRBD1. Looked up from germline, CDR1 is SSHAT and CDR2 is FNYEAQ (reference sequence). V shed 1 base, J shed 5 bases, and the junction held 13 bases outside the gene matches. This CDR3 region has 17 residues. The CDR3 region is CASSLGEVVQGVETQYF. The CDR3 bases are TGTGCCAGCAGCTTAGGGGAAGTGGTTCAGGGGGTTGAGACCCAGTACTTC.

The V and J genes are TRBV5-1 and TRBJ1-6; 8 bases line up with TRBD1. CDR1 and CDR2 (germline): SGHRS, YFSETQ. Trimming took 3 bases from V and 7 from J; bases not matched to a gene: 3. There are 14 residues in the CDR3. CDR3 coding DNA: TGCGCCAGCAGCTCGAACAGGGGGAATTCACCCCTCCACTTT. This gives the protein CASSSNRGNSPLHF.

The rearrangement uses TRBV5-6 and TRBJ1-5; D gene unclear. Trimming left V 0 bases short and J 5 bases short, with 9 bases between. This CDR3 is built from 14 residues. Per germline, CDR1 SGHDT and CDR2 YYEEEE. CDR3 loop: CASSLGTVDQPQHF. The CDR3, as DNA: TGTGCCAGCAGCTTGGGAACGGTTGATCAGCCCCAGCATTTT.

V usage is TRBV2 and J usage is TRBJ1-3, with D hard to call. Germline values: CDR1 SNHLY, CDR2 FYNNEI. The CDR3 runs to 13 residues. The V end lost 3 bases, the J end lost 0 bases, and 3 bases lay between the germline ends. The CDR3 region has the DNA TGTGCCAGCAGTGATAGCTCTGGAAACACCATATATTTT. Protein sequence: CASSDSSGNTIYF.

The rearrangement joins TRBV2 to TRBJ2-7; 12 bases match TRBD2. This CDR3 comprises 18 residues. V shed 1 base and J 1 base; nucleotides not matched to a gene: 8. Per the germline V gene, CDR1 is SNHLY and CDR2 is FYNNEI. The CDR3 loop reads CASSEGGTSGPLSYEQYF. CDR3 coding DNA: TGTGCCAGCAGTGAAGGGGGGACTAGCGGGCCTCTATCCTACGAGCAGTACTTC.

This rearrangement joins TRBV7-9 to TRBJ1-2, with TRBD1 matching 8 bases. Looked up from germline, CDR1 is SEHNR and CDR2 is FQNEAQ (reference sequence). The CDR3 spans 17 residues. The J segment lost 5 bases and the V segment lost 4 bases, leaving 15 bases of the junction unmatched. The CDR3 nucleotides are TGTGCCAGCAGCTCGGGACAGGCGGTTGCAGTCGTATATGGCTACACCTTC. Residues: CASSSGQAVAVVYGYTF.